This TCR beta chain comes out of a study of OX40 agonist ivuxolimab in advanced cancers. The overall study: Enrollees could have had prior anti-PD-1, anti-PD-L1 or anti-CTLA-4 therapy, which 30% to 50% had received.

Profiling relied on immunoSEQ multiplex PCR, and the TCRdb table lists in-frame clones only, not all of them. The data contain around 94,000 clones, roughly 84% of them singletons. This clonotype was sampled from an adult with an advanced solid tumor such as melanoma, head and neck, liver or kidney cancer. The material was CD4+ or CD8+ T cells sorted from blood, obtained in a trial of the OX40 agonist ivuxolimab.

The DNA for the CDR3 is TGTGCCAGCAGTGAAAACGGATTGGGGACTGAAGCTTTCTTT. The encoded protein is CASSENGLGTEAFF. The chain uses TRBV6-1 and TRBJ1-1; D gene uncertain. In germline, CDR1 is MNHNS, CDR2 SASEGT. The CDR3 extends over 14 amino acids. V was clipped by 2 bases and J by 5 bases, with 12 bases between them.